These 8 T cell receptor beta chains were sequenced from one sample in a study of cytomegalovirus exposure and HLA in healthy donors. PCR employed 60 Vbeta and 13 Jbeta primers. The assay was immunoSEQ multiplex PCR, and TCRdb's table has in-frame clones only and misses some. Of approximately 220,000 clones listed, approximately 80% were seen once; the top ten hold over 0.65%. Source material: PBMCs. These receptors were taken from a boy aged 2 to 9 in good health and CMV-seronegative.

The chain has TRBV2 and TRBJ1-6, with 10 bases aligning to TRBD1. Germline CDR1 and CDR2: SNHLY and FYNNEI. CDR3 size: 14 residues. V was clipped by 9 bases and J by 8 bases; unmatched bases: 7. This chain's CDR3 is CASKTGQGHSPLHF. CDR3 DNA: TGTGCCAGTAAGACGGGACAGGGGCATTCACCCCTCCACTTT.

The chain uses TRBV7-8 and TRBJ2-1, with D unclear. CDR1 is SGHVS and CDR2 is FQNEAQ in the germline V gene. This CDR3 contains 13 residues. Between the trimmed V and J ends, which lost 1 base and 6 bases, there was a span of 7 bases. This chain's CDR3 is CASSLDLPNEQFF. The CDR3 DNA sequence: TGTGCCAGCAGCTTAGACCTACCCAATGAGCAGTTCTTC.

Concerning this clone: Because the CDR3 is missing its conserved closing phenylalanine or tryptophan, this is likely a read error. This chain joins TRBV25-1 and TRBJ2-7, with a weak D call TRBD2 (6 bases). Trimming removed 4 bases at V and 0 bases at J, with 16 bases between. CDR3 length: 16 amino acids. Germline lookup yields CDR1 MGHDK and CDR2 SYGVNS. The CDR3 spells CASSVGRDPSSYEQYL. CDR3 sequence (DNA): TGTGCCAGCAGTGTTGGGCGGGACCCTAGCTCCTACGAGCAGTACCTC.

The chain links TRBV30 to TRBJ2-3; TRBD1 might be the D (5 bases). This CDR3 contains 11 residues. Germline CDR1 and CDR2: GTSNPN and SVGIG (reference sequence). Between the trimmed V and J ends, which lost 2 bases and 6 bases, there was a span of 6 bases. CDR3 in DNA: TGTGCCTGGAGTCACAGGGATACGCAGTATTTT. This codes for CAWSHRDTQYF.

The V gene is TRBV10-3, the J gene TRBJ1-5; TRBD1 is a possible D gene (6 bases). Germline V CDR1 and CDR2: ENHRY, SYGVKD. Trimming cost V 3 bases and J 5 bases, with 11 bases left between them. The CDR3 length is 14 residues. The CDR3 nucleotides are TGTGCCATCAGTGAATCGGGGGGCTATCAGCCCCAGCATTTT. The encoded protein is CAISESGGYQPQHF.

The rearrangement uses TRBV6-1 and TRBJ1-2; D might be TRBD1 (5 bases). Deletions cut 1 base from V and 3 bases from J, with 9 bases between. The germline V gene encodes CDR1 MNHNS and CDR2 SASEGT. This CDR3 spans 14 amino acids. The CDR3 here is CASSEEDKYYGYTF. The CDR3 coding sequence is TGTGCCAGCAGTGAAGAGGACAAATACTATGGCTACACCTTC.

The rearrangement uses TRBV10-2 and TRBJ2-1; a possible D gene is TRBD2 (5 bases). The CDR3 loop spans 16 amino acids. Deletions cut 0 bases from V and 0 bases from J, with 9 bases between. Germline-derived CDR1 and CDR2 are WSHSY and SAAADI. The CDR3 region has the DNA TGCGCCAGCAGTGAGTCGCGGGCCCACTCCTACAATGAGCAGTTCTTC. Its translation is CASSESRAHSYNEQFF.

J is TRBJ2-5 and V is TRBV2; 11 nucleotides align to TRBD1. With the DNA end fitting TRBJ2-7 better, the J assignment may be wrong. Looked up from germline, CDR1 is SNHLY and CDR2 is FYNNEI. The CDR3 spans 15 residues. In nucleotides, the CDR3 is TGTGCCAGGACGGCAGGACAGGGGGCTATCAACGAGCAGTACTTC. As protein: CARTAGQGAINEQYF.